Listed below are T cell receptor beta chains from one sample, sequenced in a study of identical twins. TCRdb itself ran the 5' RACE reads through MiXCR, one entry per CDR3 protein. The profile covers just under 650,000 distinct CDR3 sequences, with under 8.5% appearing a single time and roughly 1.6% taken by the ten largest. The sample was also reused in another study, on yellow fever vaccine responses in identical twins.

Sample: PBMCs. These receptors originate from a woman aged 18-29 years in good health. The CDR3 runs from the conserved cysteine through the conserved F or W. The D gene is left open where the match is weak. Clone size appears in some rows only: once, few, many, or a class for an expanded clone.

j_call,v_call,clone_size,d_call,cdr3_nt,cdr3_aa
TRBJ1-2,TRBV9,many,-,TGTGCCAGCAGCGGGGGGAACTATGGCTACACCTTC,CASSGGNYGYTF
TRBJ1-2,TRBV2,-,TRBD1,TGTGCCACCAAACAGGGGACGGATGGCTACACCTTC,CATKQGTDGYTF
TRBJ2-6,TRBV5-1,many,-,TGCGCCAGCAGCGGGGCTACTTCTGGGGCCAACGTCCTGACTTTC,CASSGATSGANVLTF
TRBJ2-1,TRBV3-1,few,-,TGTGCCAGCAGTTTTCGTGAGAGCTCCTACAATGAGCAGTTCTTC,CASSFRESSYNEQFF
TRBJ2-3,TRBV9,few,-,TGTGCCAGCAGCGTAGCCCCAAGTTCGGGACCGAATACGCAGTATTTT,CASSVAPSSGPNTQYF
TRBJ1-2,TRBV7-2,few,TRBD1,TGTGCCAGCAGCCGTCAACAGGGGACTTACTATGGCTACACCTTC,CASSRQQGTYYGYTF
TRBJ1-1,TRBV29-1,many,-,TGCAGCGTGAGATTGGGGGTGATGAACACTGAAGCTTTCTTT,CSVRLGVMNTEAFF
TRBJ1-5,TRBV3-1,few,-,TGTGCCAGCAGCCAAGATAAAGGGGTCAATCAGCCCCAGCATTTT,CASSQDKGVNQPQHF
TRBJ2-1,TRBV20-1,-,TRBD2,TGCAGTGCAAGGACTAGCGGAAATGAGCAGTTCTTC,CSARTSGNEQFF
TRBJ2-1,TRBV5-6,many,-,TGTGCCAGCAGCTTGCGAGGGAAACCCTACAATGAGCAGTTCTTC,CASSLRGKPYNEQFF
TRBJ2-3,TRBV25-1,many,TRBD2,TGTGCCAGCAGTGTGAACCCGACTAGCGGGGGCCCCACAGATACGCAGTATTTT,CASSVNPTSGGPTDTQYF
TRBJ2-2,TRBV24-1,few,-,TGTGCCACTGGACGGGGAGACACCGGGGAGCTGTTTTTT,CATGRGDTGELFF
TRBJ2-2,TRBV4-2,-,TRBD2,TGTGCCAGCAGCCAAGATCTGGGACTAGCGAGCACCGGGGAGCTGTTTTTT,CASSQDLGLASTGELFF
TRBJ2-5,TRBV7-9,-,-,TGTGCCAGCAGCTTACGGGTGCAGGCCAAAGAAGAGACCCAGTACTTC,CASSLRVQAKEETQYF
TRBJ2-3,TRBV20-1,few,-,TGCAGTGCTGAAAACCGGGGGTTAAACACAGATACGCAGTATTTT,CSAENRGLNTDTQYF
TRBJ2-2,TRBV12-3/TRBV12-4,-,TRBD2,TGTGCCTTCAGTTTTTCCTTTAGCGGGGCGAACACCGGGGAGCTGTTTTTT,CAFSFSFSGANTGELFF
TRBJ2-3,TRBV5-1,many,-,TGCGCCAGCAGCCTCGGACAGAACACAGATACGCAGTATTTT,CASSLGQNTDTQYF
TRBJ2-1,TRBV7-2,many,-,TGTGCCAGCAGCTTAGCTGCGGGAAAGTATAATGAGCAGTTCTTC,CASSLAAGKYNEQFF
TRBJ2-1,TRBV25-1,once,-,TGTGCCAGCAGGGGACCAAACCTCAATGAGCAGTTCTTC,CASRGPNLNEQFF
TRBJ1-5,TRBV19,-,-,TGTGCCAGTACTACCGGGGGCCATAATCAGCCCCAGCATTTT,CASTTGGHNQPQHF
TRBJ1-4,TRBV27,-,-,TGTGCCAGCAGACCTAGTGGCGGGGGTAATGAAAAACTGTTTTTT,CASRPSGGGNEKLFF
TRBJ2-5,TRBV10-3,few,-,TGTGCCATCAGCTCCGGGACCTTGACCCAGTACTTC,CAISSGTLTQYF
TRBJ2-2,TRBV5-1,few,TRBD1,TGCGCCAGCAGCTCCCGACAGGGTAGGGGCACCGGGGAGCTGTTTTTT,CASSSRQGRGTGELFF
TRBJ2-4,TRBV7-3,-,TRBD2,TGTGCCAGCAGCCTCCAGGGACTAGCGGGAGGGGCCATTCAGTACTTC,CASSLQGLAGGAIQYF
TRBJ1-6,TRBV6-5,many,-,TGTGCCAGCAGTTACTCGAAGGCCAGGGCCAATTCACCCCTCCACTTT,CASSYSKARANSPLHF
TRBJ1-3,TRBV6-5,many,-,TGTGCCAGCAGCCAAGGTGGAAACACCATATATTTT,CASSQGGNTIYF
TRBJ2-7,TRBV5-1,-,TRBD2,TGCGCCAGCAGCCTTCAAACTAGCGGGAGGGGCGAGCAGTACTTC,CASSLQTSGRGEQYF
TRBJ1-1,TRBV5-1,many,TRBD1,TGCGCCAGCAGATACCAGGGGGCCCCTGAAGCTTTCTTT,CASRYQGAPEAFF
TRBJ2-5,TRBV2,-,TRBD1,TGTGCCAGCAGACCAAGGGGGCGTTGGGAAGAGACCCAGTACTTC,CASRPRGRWEETQYF
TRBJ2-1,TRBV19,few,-,TGTGCCAGTAGTATAGCGACAGGATGGGAGGAGCAGTTCTTC,CASSIATGWEEQFF
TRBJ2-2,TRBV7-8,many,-,TGTGCCAGCAGCTTCCATGCCCCGGGGACCGGGGAGCTGTTTTTT,CASSFHAPGTGELFF
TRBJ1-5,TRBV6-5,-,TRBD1,TGTGCCAGCAGTTACCCGGGACAGGGTCATCAGCCCCAGCATTTT,CASSYPGQGHQPQHF
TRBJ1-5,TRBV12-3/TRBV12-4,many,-,TGTGCCAGCAGTCGGGTCGGTCAGCCCCAGCATTTT,CASSRVGQPQHF
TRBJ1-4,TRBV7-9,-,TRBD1,TGTGCCAGCAGCTCATGGGACAGGGCTGAAAAACTGTTTTTT,CASSSWDRAEKLFF